This T cell receptor beta chain emerged from a study of blood T cell repertoires in COVID-19. Across the whole study: Samples came from the United States, Italy and Spain, spanning acute and convalescent COVID-19.

The assay was immunoSEQ multiplex PCR, and TCRdb's table has in-frame clones only and misses some. The table has over 150,000 clones, 75% to 85% seen once. What the recovered Cohort 3 donors had was two negative PCRs, clearance, or symptom resolution. The specimen sequenced was PBMCs or T cells enriched from blood (not recorded which). This receptor was identified in a woman aged 55-70 years who had recovered from COVID-19.

The chain's CDR3 is CASSQRFDNSPLHF. CDR3 nucleotides: TGTGCCAGCAGTCAGCGGTTCGATAATTCACCCCTCCACTTT. The chain combines TRBV28 with TRBJ1-6, with D unresolved. The V end lost 5 bases, the J end lost 5 bases, and 10 bases lay between the germline ends. This CDR3 is 14 amino acids long. Germline CDR1 reads MDHEN; CDR2 reads SYDVKM.